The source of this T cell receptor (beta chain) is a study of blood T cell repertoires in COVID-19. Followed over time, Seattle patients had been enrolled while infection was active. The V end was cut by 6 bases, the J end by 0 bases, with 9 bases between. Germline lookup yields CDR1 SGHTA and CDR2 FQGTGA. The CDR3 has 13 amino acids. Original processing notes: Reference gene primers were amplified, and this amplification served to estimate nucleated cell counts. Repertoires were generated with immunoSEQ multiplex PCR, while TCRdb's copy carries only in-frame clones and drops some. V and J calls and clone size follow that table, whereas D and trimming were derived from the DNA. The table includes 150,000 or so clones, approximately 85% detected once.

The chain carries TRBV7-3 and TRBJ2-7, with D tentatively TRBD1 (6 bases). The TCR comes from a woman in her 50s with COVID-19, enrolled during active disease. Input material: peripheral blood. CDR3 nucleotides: TGTGCCAGCAGTTCGGACAGCTCCTACGAGCAGTACTTC. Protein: CASSSDSSYEQYF.